This T cell receptor (beta chain) was captured in a study of radiation and T cells in renal cell carcinoma. Profiled with immunoSEQ multiplex PCR; TCRdb holds only in-frame clones, not every one. The sample consists of 100,000 or so clones, 70% to 90% of them appearing once. The ends lost 4 bases at V and 2 bases at J; junction bases unmatched: 11. Germline CDR1 SGHNT, CDR2 YYREEE (reference sequence). The CDR3 is 18 residues long. Points from the study as a whole: Baseline intratumoral clonotype presence is unknown without pretreatment biopsies. Top tumor clonotypes rose in blood 2 weeks post-radiation, then contracted.

The time point was: baseline pretreatment blood. Treatment in this sample: 15 Gy SBRT to primary tumor, nephrectomy 4 weeks later. Radiation-treated patients gave blood at baseline, week 2 and week 4. This renal cell carcinoma was of the clear cell type. On this clone: Its antigen is unknown.

The chain employs TRBV5-4 and TRBJ2-6, with 8 nucleotides matching TRBD1. This receptor was obtained from a man aged 50 to 59 with renal cell carcinoma. The starting material was blood, obtained from a patient whose treatment included radiotherapy and nephrectomy. CDR3 coding DNA: TGTGCCAGCAGCCCGCTCCACCAGGGGGCGCCTGGGGCCAACGTCCTGACTTTC. This encodes CASSPLHQGAPGANVLTF.